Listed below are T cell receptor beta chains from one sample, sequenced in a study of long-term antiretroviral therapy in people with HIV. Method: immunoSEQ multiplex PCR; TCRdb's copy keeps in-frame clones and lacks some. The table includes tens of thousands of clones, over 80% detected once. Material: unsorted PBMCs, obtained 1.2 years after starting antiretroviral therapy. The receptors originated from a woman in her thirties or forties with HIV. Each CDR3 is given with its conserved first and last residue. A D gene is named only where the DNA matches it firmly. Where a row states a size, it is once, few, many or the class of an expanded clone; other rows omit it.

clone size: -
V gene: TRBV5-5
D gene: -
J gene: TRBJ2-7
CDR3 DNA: TGTGCCAGCAGCCCATCTATCGGGACCGGTCACGAGCAGTACTTC
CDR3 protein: CASSPSIGTGHEQYF

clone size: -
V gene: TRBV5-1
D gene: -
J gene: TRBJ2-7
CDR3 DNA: TGCGCCAGCAGCTTGGGACACTCCTACGAGCAGTACTTC
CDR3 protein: CASSLGHSYEQYF

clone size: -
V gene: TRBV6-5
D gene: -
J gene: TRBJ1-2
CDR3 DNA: TGTGCCAGCAGTTACTCGCCCGGACAGCCCTTTGATGGCTACACCTTC
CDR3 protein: CASSYSPGQPFDGYTF

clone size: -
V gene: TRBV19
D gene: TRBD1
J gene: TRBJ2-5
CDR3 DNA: TGTGCCAGTAGTATACAGGGGGCCGAGACCCAGTACTTC
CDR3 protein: CASSIQGAETQYF

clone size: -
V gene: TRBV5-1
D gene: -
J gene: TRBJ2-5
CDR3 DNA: TGCGCCAGCAGCTTGCAGCAAGAGACCCAGTACTTC
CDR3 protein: CASSLQQETQYF

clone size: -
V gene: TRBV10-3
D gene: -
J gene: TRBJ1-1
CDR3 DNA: TGTGCCATCACCCTAGGGTGGAACACTGAAGCTTTCTTT
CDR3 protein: CAITLGWNTEAFF

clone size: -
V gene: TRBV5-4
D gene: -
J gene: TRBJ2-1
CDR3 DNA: TGTGCCAGCAGCCCCCAGGGATACTCCTACAATGAGCAGTTCTTC
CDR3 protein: CASSPQGYSYNEQFF

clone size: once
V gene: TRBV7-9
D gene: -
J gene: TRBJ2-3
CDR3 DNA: TGTGCCAGCAGCTTAGCGGGCTCCTCGTTTGATACGCAGTATTTT
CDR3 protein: CASSLAGSSFDTQYF

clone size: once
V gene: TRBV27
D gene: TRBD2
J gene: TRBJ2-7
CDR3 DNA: TGTGCCAGCAGTGAACTAGGCGGGAGGTCCTACGAGCAGTACTTC
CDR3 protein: CASSELGGRSYEQYF

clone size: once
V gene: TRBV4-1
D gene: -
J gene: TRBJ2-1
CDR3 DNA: TGCGCCAGCAGCCAAGGGTTACGGGGGAGCTCCTACAATGAGCAGTTCTTC
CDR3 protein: CASSQGLRGSSYNEQFF

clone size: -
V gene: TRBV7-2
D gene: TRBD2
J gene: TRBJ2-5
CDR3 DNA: TGTGCCAGCAGCTTAGCGGGGGGGGAGACCCAGTACTTC
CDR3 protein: CASSLAGGETQYF

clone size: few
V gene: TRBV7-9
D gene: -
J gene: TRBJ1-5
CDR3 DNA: TGTGCCAGCAGCTTAGGGGCCGGGGGCATTGGCAATCAGCCCCAGCATTTT
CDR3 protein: CASSLGAGGIGNQPQHF

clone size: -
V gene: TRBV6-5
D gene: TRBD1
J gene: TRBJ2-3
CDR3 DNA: TGTGCCAGCCGGACAGGGTATACTTACACAGATACGCAGTATTTT
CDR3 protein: CASRTGYTYTDTQYF

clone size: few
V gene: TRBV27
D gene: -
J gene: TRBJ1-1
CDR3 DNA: TGTGCCAGTCCCCGGCCTTTGTGGGCGACCACTACCTATGAAGCTTTCTTT
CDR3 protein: CASPRPLWATTTYEAFF

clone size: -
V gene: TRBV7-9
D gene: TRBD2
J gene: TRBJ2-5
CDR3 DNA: TGTGCCAGCAGCTTCGGTTGGACTAGCGGGAAGGAGACCCAGTACTTC
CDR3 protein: CASSFGWTSGKETQYF

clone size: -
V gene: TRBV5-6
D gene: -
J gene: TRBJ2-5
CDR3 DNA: TGTGCCAGCAGCTTATTAAGGGGGACAGAGACCCAGTACTTC
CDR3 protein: CASSLLRGTETQYF

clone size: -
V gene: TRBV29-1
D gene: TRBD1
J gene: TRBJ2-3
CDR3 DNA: TGCAGCGTGTCCTCGGACAGGTCCCCATACACAGATACGCAGTATTTT
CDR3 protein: CSVSSDRSPYTDTQYF

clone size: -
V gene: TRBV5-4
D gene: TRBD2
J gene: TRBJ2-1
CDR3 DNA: TGTGCCAGCAGCTTTAGAGGTCTAGCGGGATTGAATGAGCAGTTCTTC
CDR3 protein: CASSFRGLAGLNEQFF

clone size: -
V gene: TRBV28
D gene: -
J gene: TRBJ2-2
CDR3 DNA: TGTGCCAGCAGTTTGGAGAGGAACACCGGGGAGCTGTTTTTT
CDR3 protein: CASSLERNTGELFF

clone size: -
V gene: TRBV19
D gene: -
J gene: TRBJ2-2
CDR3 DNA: TGTGCCAGCAGGGTTATCGGGGAGCTGTTTTTT
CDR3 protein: CASRVIGELFF

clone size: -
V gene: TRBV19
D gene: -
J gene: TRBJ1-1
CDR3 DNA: TGTGCCAGTAGTATCAGGGCAGGGGAGGCTTTCTTT
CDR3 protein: CASSIRAGEAFF

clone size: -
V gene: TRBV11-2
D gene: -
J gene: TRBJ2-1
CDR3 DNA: TGTGCCAGCAGCTTCGCAGAGCTCTACAATGAGCAGTTCTTC
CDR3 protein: CASSFAELYNEQFF

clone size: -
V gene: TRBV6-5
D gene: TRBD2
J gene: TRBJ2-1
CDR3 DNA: TGTGCCAGCAGTTACGGCCTAGCGGGATTATTAGATGAGCAGTTCTTC
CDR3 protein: CASSYGLAGLLDEQFF

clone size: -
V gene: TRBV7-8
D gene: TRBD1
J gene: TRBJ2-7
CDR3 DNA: TGTGCCAGCAGCTTAGGGACAGGGCAAGACGAGCAGTACTTC
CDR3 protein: CASSLGTGQDEQYF

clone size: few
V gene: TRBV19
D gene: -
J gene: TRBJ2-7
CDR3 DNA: TGTGCCAGTAGTGACAGAATCGGGGGTTACGAGCAGTACTTC
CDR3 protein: CASSDRIGGYEQYF

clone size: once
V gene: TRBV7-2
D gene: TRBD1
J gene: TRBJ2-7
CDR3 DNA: TGTGCCAGCAGTCCTCGGACAGGGGCCGCCCCCTACGAGCAGTACTTC
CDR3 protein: CASSPRTGAAPYEQYF

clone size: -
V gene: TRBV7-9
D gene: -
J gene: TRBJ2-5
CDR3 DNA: TGTGCCAGCGACCCCGGCAGGGGATTGGAGACCCAGTACTTC
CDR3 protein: CASDPGRGLETQYF

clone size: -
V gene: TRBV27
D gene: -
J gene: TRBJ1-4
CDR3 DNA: TGTGCCAGCAGTTTCGGAGGGGATGAAAAACTGTTTTTT
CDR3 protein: CASSFGGDEKLFF

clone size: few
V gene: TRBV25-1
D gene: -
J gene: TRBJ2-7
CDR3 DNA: TGTGCCAGCAGTGAATGGGCAGGAAGGGGGGAGCAGTACTTC
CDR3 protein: CASSEWAGRGEQYF

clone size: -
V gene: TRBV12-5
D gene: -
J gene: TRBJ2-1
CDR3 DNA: TGTGCTAGTGGCTCCTTCGACAGACTAGACCGCTACAATGAGCAGTTCTTC
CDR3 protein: CASGSFDRLDRYNEQFF

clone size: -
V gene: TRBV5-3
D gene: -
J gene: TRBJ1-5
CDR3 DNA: TGTGCCAGAAGCTTGCGTCGGAATAATCAGCCCCAGCATTTT
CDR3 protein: CARSLRRNNQPQHF

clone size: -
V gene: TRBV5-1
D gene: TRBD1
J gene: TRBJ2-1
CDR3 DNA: TGCGCCAGCAAGTTTGGGACAGGGGGTTCGAGCTCCTACAATGAGCAGTTCTTC
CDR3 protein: CASKFGTGGSSSYNEQFF

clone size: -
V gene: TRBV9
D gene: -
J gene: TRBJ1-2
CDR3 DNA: TGTGCCAGCAGCGTAGCTCTCACAGGTGACTACACCTTC
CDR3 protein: CASSVALTGDYTF

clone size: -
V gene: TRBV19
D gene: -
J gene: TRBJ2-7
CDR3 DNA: TGTGCCAGTAGTAATACCCCGAGCTCCGGGACGGCGAGCTCCTACGAGCAGTACTTC
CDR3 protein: CASSNTPSSGTASSYEQYF

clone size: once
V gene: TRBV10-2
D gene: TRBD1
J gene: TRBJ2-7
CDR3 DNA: TGCGCCAGCAGCTCCGGGACAGGGAACTACGAGCAGTACTTC
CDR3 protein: CASSSGTGNYEQYF

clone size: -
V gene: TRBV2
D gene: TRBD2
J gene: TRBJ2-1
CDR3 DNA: TGTGCCACGGGACTAGCGGATGGTGAGCAGTTCTTC
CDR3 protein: CATGLADGEQFF

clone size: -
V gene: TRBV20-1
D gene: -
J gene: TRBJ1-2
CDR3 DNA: TGCAGTGCTCCCGGCCCGGATGGCTACACCTTC
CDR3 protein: CSAPGPDGYTF

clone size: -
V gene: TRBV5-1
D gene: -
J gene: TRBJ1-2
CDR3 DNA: TGCGCCAGCAGCTTGGGGACAGAAACTAACTATGGCTACACCTTC
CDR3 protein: CASSLGTETNYGYTF

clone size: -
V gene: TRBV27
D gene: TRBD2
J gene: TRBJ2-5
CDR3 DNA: TGTGCCAGCAGTTTCGACGCGGGAGATGAGACCCAGTACTTC
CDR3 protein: CASSFDAGDETQYF

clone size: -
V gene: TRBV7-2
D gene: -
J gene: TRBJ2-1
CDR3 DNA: TGTGCCAGCAGCTTACGGGCGTACGAGCAGTTCTTC
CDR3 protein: CASSLRAYEQFF

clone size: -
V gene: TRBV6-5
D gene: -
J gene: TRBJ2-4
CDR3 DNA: TGTGCCAGCCGGGGAGGGGACAGCGGGAGTGGCATTCAGTACTTC
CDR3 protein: CASRGGDSGSGIQYF

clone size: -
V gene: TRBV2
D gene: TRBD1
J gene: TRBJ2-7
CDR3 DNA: TGTGCCAGCAGTGGGGACAGTAGATACGAGCAGTACTTC
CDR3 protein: CASSGDSRYEQYF

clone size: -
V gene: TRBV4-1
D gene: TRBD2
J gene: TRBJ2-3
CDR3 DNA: TGCGCCAGCAGCCAAGATAGGCTTAGGACTAGCGGTATAACAGATACGCAGTATTTT
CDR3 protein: CASSQDRLRTSGITDTQYF

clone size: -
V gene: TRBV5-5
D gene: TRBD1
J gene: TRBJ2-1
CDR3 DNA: TGTGCCAGCAGACCGACCGGGACAGGGGGTGAGCAGTTCTTC
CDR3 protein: CASRPTGTGGEQFF

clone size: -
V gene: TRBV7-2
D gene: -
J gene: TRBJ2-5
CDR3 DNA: TGTGCCAGCAGCCCTCAAGAGACCCAGTACTTC
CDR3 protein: CASSPQETQYF

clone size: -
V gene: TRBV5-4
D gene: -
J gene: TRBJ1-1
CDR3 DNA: TGTGCCAGCAGCTTGGAGAGAGAGACAAAGGCTGAAGCTTTCTTT
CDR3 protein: CASSLERETKAEAFF

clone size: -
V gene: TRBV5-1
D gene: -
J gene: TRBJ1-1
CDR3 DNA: TGCGCCAGCAGCTCTGGACGGGAGAACACTGAAGCTTTCTTT
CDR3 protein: CASSSGRENTEAFF

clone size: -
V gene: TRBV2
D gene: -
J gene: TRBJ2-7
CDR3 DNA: TGTGCCAGCAGTCCGGAGGAGACAGGCCTTAGCGAGCAGTACTTC
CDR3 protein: CASSPEETGLSEQYF